One and the same sample provided the 22 T cell receptor beta chains below, sequenced in a study of cytomegalovirus exposure and HLA in healthy donors. The PCR was carried out with 60 Vbeta primers and 13 Jbeta primers. Produced via immunoSEQ multiplex PCR; TCRdb's table is partial and in-frame only. The sample shows about 160,000 clones, roughly 70% of them seen only once. The sequenced sample was PBMCs. The source is a woman in her forties or fifties in good health and CMV-seropositive.

The count of this clone is one. The chain is built from TRBV11-2 and TRBJ2-5; D gene unclear. Looked up from germline, CDR1 is SGHAT and CDR2 is FQNNGV. The CDR3 runs 14 residues. V was shortened by 0 bases and J by 7 bases, with 12 bases between the two germline ends. CDR3 nucleotides: TGTGCCAGCAGCTTAGAACTGGGTCGAGGGACCCAGTACTTC. Amino acid sequence: CASSLELGRGTQYF.

This clone was recorded once. V is TRBV2 and J is TRBJ1-1, with TRBD1 as a possible D gene (5 bases). The ends were cut back, 3 bases at V and 5 bases at J, with 13 bases in the middle. This CDR3 has 14 amino acids. In germline, CDR1 is SNHLY, CDR2 FYNNEI. The CDR3 loop is CASSEVQGVTEAFF. CDR3 in DNA: TGTGCCAGCAGTGAGGTGCAGGGCGTGACTGAAGCTTTCTTT.

The genes are TRBV18 and TRBJ1-1; TRBD1 aligns across 7 bases. Germline trimming cut 1 base from V and 7 bases from J; bases unmatched to any gene: 6. The V gene's germline CDR1 is KGHSH and CDR2 LQKENI. The CDR3 length is 14 residues. CDR3 sequence reads: CASSPLQGGIEAFF. DNA for the CDR3: TGTGCCAGCTCACCACTCCAGGGGGGAATTGAAGCTTTCTTT.

The CDR3 bases are TGTGCCGGATCGTCCGGGATTAGTCCAGATACGCAGTATTTT. Translated, it gives CAGSSGISPDTQYF. The chain uses TRBV6-1 and TRBJ2-3; maybe TRBD2 (5 bases). The V gene lost 11 bases and the J gene lost 4 bases, with 19 bases spanning the gap. The CDR3 consists of 14 residues. The germline CDR1 and CDR2 sequences are MNHNS and SASEGT.

The rearrangement joins TRBV29-1 to TRBJ1-2, with D uncertain. CDR3 length equals 14 residues. The V gene lost 5 bases and the J gene lost 4 bases, with 17 bases spanning the gap. Germline V gives CDR1 SQVTM, CDR2 ANQGSEA. The CDR3 protein is CSVLFHGGSYGYTF. The CDR3 nucleotides read TGCAGCGTTTTATTCCACGGAGGTTCCTATGGCTACACCTTC. Filled out from reference TRBV29-1 and TRBJ1-2, the complete variable domain reads SAVISQKPSRDICQRGTSLTIQCQVDSQVTMMFWYRQQPGQSLTLIATANQGSEATYESGFVIDKFPISRPNLTFSTLTVSNMSPEDSSIYLCSVLFHGGSYGYTFGSGTRLTVV.

This clone was detected only a few times. The chain uses TRBV4-1 and TRBJ2-7; D is undetermined. This CDR3 has 12 residues. V shed 1 base and J shed 5 bases, with 6 bases lying between them. The germline V gene has CDR1 MGHRA and CDR2 YSYEKL. CDR3 loop: CASSQGLDEQYF. The CDR3 DNA reads as TGCGCCAGCAGCCAAGGGTTAGACGAGCAGTACTTC.

CDR3 amino acids: CASSRSTGGHEQFF. The CDR3 coding sequence is TGTGCCAGCAGCCGCTCGACAGGGGGCCATGAGCAGTTCTTC. This chain links TRBV6-5 with TRBJ2-1; 10 bases are a match to TRBD1. CDR1 is MNHEY, CDR2 SVGAGI, per germline. J was trimmed by 8 bases and V by 6 bases; bases with no gene match: 7. The CDR3 is made up of 14 amino acids.

The chain uses TRBV6-5 and TRBJ2-7; the D is unclear. The germline V and J ends were trimmed by 6 bases and 3 bases, with 6 bases remaining between them. CDR3 length: 11 amino acids. In germline, CDR1 is MNHEY, CDR2 SVGAGI. This chain's CDR3 is CASSKNYEQYF. The CDR3 DNA is TGTGCCAGCAGCAAAAACTACGAGCAGTACTTC.

This clone was recorded once. The chain employs TRBV4-1 and TRBJ2-5; TRBD1 agrees at 7 bases. The CDR3 totals 15 residues. Germline values: CDR1 MGHRA, CDR2 YSYEKL. The V gene end was trimmed by 9 bases and the J gene end by 4 bases; junction bases not matched to a gene: 14. CDR3 nucleotide sequence: TGCGCCAGTTCCCGGGACAGCAGGAGTGGAGAGACCCAGTACTTC. Translated: CASSRDSRSGETQYF.

The rearrangement joins TRBV29-1 to TRBJ1-5; weak D call: TRBD1 (5 bases). Trimming cost V 6 bases and J 6 bases, with 12 bases left between them. The CDR3 is made up of 12 amino acids. Looked up from germline, CDR1 is SQVTM and CDR2 is ANQGSEA. CDR3 nucleotide sequence: TGCAGCGTCTCAGAAGGGGCTCAGCCCCAGCATTTT. Translation: CSVSEGAQPQHF.

The chain uses TRBV6-4 and TRBJ1-1; D is uncertain. The CDR3 contains 13 residues. V lost 5 bases and J 0 bases, leaving 7 bases between the germline ends. CDR1 is MRHNA, CDR2 SNTAGT, per germline. Here the CDR3 reads CASSREMNTEAFF. The DNA of the CDR3 is TGTGCCAGCAGTAGGGAGATGAACACTGAAGCTTTCTTT.

This chain uses TRBV7-9 with TRBJ2-7; unclear D gene. In germline, CDR1 is SEHNR, CDR2 FQNEAQ (reference sequence). This CDR3 is 13 amino acids long. V lost 6 bases and J lost 0, with 9 bases in between. The CDR3 region has the DNA TGTGCCAGCAGTTCCGGTAGCTCCTACGAGCAGTACTTC. It encodes CASSSGSSYEQYF.

The rearrangement links TRBV7-9 to TRBJ2-1, with TRBD2 as a possible D gene (5 bases). Between the trimmed V and J ends, which lost 4 bases and 4 bases, there was a span of 11 bases. Per the germline V gene, CDR1 is SEHNR and CDR2 is FQNEAQ (reference sequence). This CDR3 contains 14 residues. The CDR3 DNA follows: TGTGCCAGCAGCTGGGGAGCCCTATACAATGAGCAGTTCTTC. It is translated as CASSWGALYNEQFF.

This clone was observed once. The rearrangement joins TRBV9 to TRBJ2-5; 7 bases are shared with TRBD1. V trimming: 4 bases; J trimming: 0 bases; junction bases outside the gene matches: 3. This CDR3 has 14 residues. Germline V gene data show CDR1 as SGDLS and CDR2 as YYNGEE. CDR3 sequence (DNA): TGTGCCAGCAGCCCGGGGACAGACCAAGAGACCCAGTACTTC. Translation: CASSPGTDQETQYF.

The rearrangement joins TRBV6-6 to TRBJ1-5; perhaps TRBD1 as D (6 bases). V gave up 11 bases and J gave up 4 bases, with 18 bases separating them. Per the germline V gene, CDR1 is MNHNY and CDR2 is SVGAGI (reference sequence). The length of the CDR3 is 14 residues. CDR3 in amino acids: CASVDLQGNQPQHF. The CDR3 DNA follows: TGTGCCTCGGTTGACCTCCAGGGGAATCAGCCCCAGCATTTT.

The chain combines TRBV2 with TRBJ1-3; tentative D call: TRBD1 (5 bases). Germline values: CDR1 SNHLY, CDR2 FYNNEI. This CDR3 has 16 residues. Deletions cut 3 bases from V and 9 bases from J, with 21 bases between. The CDR3 DNA follows: TGTGCCAGCAGTGACCTTCCACCTACAAGAAGGGGCACCATATATTTT. As protein: CASSDLPPTRRGTIYF.

J is TRBJ1-2 and V is TRBV19, with TRBD1 as a possible D gene (6 bases). This CDR3 is built from 13 residues. Trimming stripped 8 bases from V and 4 bases from J, with 14 bases between. Germline loops: CDR1 LNHDA, CDR2 SQIVND (reference sequence). The CDR3 sequence: CASERGGLYGYTF. The CDR3 coding sequence is TGTGCCAGTGAGCGGGGGGGCCTCTATGGCTACACCTTC.

This chain uses TRBV29-1 with TRBJ2-3; 11 bases line up with TRBD2. The J segment lost 5 bases and the V segment lost 4 bases, leaving 11 bases of the junction unmatched. The CDR3 is 16 residues long. The germline CDR1 and CDR2 sequences are SQVTM and ANQGSEA. The CDR3 region has the DNA TGCAGCGTTGCCCGGTTTAGCGGGGGGGCCGAAGATACGCAGTATTTT. This encodes CSVARFSGGAEDTQYF.

The chain combines TRBV6-5 with TRBJ1-2; a possible D gene is TRBD1 (6 bases). Deletions cut 5 bases from V and 7 bases from J, with 14 bases between. This CDR3 has 13 amino acids. The germline V gene encodes CDR1 MNHEY and CDR2 SVGAGI. Here the CDR3 reads CASSLAGDGGYTF. CDR3 sequence (DNA): TGTGCCAGCAGTCTGGCAGGGGACGGTGGCTACACCTTC.

The chain joins TRBV15 to TRBJ1-2; D remains ambiguous. This CDR3 is 14 amino acids long. Germline lookup yields CDR1 LNHNV and CDR2 YYDKDF (reference sequence). The germline V and J ends were trimmed by 1 base and 3 bases, with 9 bases remaining between them. CDR3 nucleotide sequence: TGTGCCACCAGCAGAGGCGGCTGGGACTATGGCTACACCTTC. Its protein is CATSRGGWDYGYTF.

The V and J genes are TRBV9 and TRBJ2-3; D is perhaps TRBD1 (5 bases). V lost 4 bases, J lost 6 bases, and 12 bases lay in between. CDR1 SGDLS and CDR2 YYNGEE come from the germline V gene. This CDR3 spans 13 amino acids. The CDR3 sequence: CASSSGPPDTQYF. CDR3 DNA: TGTGCCAGCAGCTCAGGGCCTCCCGATACGCAGTATTTT.

The V gene is TRBV11-2, the J gene TRBJ1-6; D might be TRBD1 (6 bases). Deletions cut 5 bases from V and 7 bases from J, with 12 bases between. The CDR3 consists of 14 residues. Germline V gene lookup returns CDR1 SGHAT and CDR2 FQNNGV. CDR3 DNA sequence: TGTGCCAGCAGCCCACAGGGTGGAAATTCACCCCTCCACTTT. It yields the protein CASSPQGGNSPLHF.